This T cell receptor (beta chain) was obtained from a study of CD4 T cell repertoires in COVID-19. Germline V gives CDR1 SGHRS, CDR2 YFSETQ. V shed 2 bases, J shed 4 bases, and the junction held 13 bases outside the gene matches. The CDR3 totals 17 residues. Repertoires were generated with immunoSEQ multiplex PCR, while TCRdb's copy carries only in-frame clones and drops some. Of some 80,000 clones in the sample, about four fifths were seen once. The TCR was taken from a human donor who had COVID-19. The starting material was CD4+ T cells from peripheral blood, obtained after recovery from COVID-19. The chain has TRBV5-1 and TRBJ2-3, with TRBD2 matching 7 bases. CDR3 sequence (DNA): TGCGCCAGCAGCTTCACTTCTAGCGGCGGTGTCCCAGATACGCAGTATTTT. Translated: CASSFTSSGGVPDTQYF. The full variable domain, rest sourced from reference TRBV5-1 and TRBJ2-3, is KAGVTQTPRYLIKTRGQQVTLSCSPISGHRSVSWYQQTPGQGLQFLFEYFSETQRNKGNFPGRFSGRQFSNSRSEMNVSTLELGDSALYLCASSFTSSGGVPDTQYFGPGTRLTVL.